Each of the 12 T cell receptor beta chains below was sequenced from the same sample in a study of blood T cell repertoires in COVID-19. Assay: immunoSEQ multiplex PCR; the TCRdb copy retains only in-frame clones and omits some. The repertoire has around 57,000 clones, around 89% of them found once; the top ten carry 8.3%. Material: peripheral blood. Receptors originate from a human donor with active COVID-19. The donor label of this sample is uncertain.

This clone was detected once. J is TRBJ2-3 and V is TRBV29-1; 8 bases fit TRBD1. This CDR3 has 13 residues. Looked up from germline, CDR1 is SQVTM and CDR2 is ANQGSEA. Trimming took 7 bases from V and 1 from J; bases not matched to a gene: 4. The CDR3 reads CSGRGQRTDTQYF. The CDR3, as DNA: TGCAGCGGCAGGGGGCAGCGCACAGATACGCAGTATTTT.

The chain uses TRBV5-6 and TRBJ2-7; D not resolved. V was clipped by 0 bases and J by 0 bases, with 4 bases between them. Germline V gene sequence: CDR1 SGHDT, CDR2 YYEEEE. The CDR3 sequence is 13 residues long. DNA for the CDR3: TGTGCCAGCAGCTTGGACAACTCCTACGAGCAGTACTTC. Protein: CASSLDNSYEQYF.

The V call is TRBV28, the J call TRBJ2-1, with D possibly matching TRBD2 (7 bases). CDR1 is MDHEN and CDR2 is SYDVKM in the germline V gene. The CDR3 totals 15 residues. Between the trimmed V and J ends, which lost 4 bases and 8 bases, there was a span of 18 bases. The CDR3 sequence is CASSSEGGGNYEQFF. Written as DNA, the CDR3 is TGTGCCAGCAGTTCTGAGGGGGGAGGGAATTATGAGCAGTTCTTC.

This chain links TRBV4-2 with TRBJ2-3; TRBD2 matches at 8 bases. The CDR3 has 15 residues. Germline CDR1 and CDR2: LGHNA and YNFKEQ. V gave up 6 bases and J gave up 8 bases; unmatched junction bases: 13. CDR3 loop: CASSPSGGLRSTQYF. The CDR3, as DNA: TGTGCCAGCAGTCCGAGCGGGGGCCTCCGTAGTACGCAGTATTTT.

The chain links TRBV5-4 to TRBJ2-3, with TRBD2 matching over 10 bases. This CDR3 contains 18 residues. Germline V gives CDR1 SGHNT, CDR2 YYREEE (reference sequence). V gave up 4 bases and J gave up 2 bases; unmatched junction bases: 13. CDR3 coding DNA: TGTGCCAGCAGCCCCGGGGAAGTAGCGGGGGGTTTCACAGATACGCAGTATTTT. Translating gives CASSPGEVAGGFTDTQYF.

V and J are TRBV5-4 and TRBJ2-2, with D perhaps TRBD1 (5 bases). CDR3 length equals 16 residues. CDR1 and CDR2 (germline): SGHNT, YYREEE (reference sequence). V was cut by 2 bases and J by 1 base, with 12 bases left in between. This CDR3 is CASSLGQGKNTGELFF. The CDR3, as DNA: TGTGCCAGCAGCTTAGGGCAGGGAAAGAACACCGGGGAGCTGTTTTTT.

V gene TRBV12-3 or TRBV12-4 combines with J gene TRBJ1-2; D unresolved. The CDR3 is 13 residues long. V gave up 5 bases and J gave up 8 bases, with 15 bases separating them. Here the CDR3 DNA reads TGTGCCAGCAGTCCCTACCCTCTCTTAGGCTACACCTTC. It encodes CASSPYPLLGYTF.

The chain has TRBV11-3 and TRBJ1-5; possible D gene TRBD1, 6 bases. The CDR3 runs 14 residues. The germline V gene has CDR1 SGHNT and CDR2 YENEEA. Trimming took 6 bases from V and 1 from J, leaving 10 bases between them. CDR3 bases: TGTGCCAGCAGGTCTAGGGGGAGCAATCAGCCCCAGCATTTT. Its protein product is CASRSRGSNQPQHF.

The chain carries TRBV6-6 and TRBJ1-2; 7 nucleotides agree with TRBD1. CDR1 and CDR2 (germline): MNHNY, SVGAGI (reference sequence). CDR3 length: 16 residues. V lost 6 bases, J lost 0 bases, and 10 bases stayed unmatched. CDR3 residues: CASSPPQGDSNYGYTF. CDR3 sequence (DNA): TGTGCCAGCAGCCCTCCGCAGGGGGACTCTAACTATGGCTACACCTTC.

The genes are TRBV7-9 and TRBJ2-7; 8 positions match TRBD2. CDR1 SEHNR and CDR2 FQNEAQ come from the germline V gene (reference sequence). V lost 2 bases and J lost 3; bases outside the gene matches: 3. CDR3 length: 14 residues. The CDR3 region is CASSLLAGLYEQYF. DNA for the CDR3: TGTGCCAGCAGCTTACTAGCGGGCCTCTACGAGCAGTACTTC.

The DNA for the CDR3 is TGTGCCAGCAGCTTAGCAGGGTTCACGCAGTATTTT. Translated, it gives CASSLAGFTQYF. The gene calls are TRBV5-5 and TRBJ2-3, with D perhaps matching TRBD1 (5 bases). V was clipped by 2 bases and J by 9 bases, with 10 bases between them. Germline V CDR1 and CDR2: SGHKS, YYEKEE (reference sequence). The CDR3 extends over 12 amino acids. Filled out from reference TRBV5-5 and TRBJ2-3, the complete variable domain reads DAGVTQSPTHLIKTRGQQVTLRCSPISGHKSVSWYQQVLGQGPQFIFQYYEKEERGRGNFPDRFSARQFPNYSSELNVNALLLGDSALYLCASSLAGFTQYFGPGTRLTVL.

In this sample, this clone turned up once. The chain carries TRBV5-1 and TRBJ1-4; D perhaps matches TRBD1 (5 bases). CDR1 SGHRS and CDR2 YFSETQ come from the germline V gene. The CDR3 has 16 amino acids. V was cut by 3 bases and J by 5 bases, with 17 bases left in between. CDR3 amino acids: CASSSQGLVGNEKLFF. The CDR3 DNA is TGCGCCAGCAGCTCGCAGGGCCTGGTGGGAAATGAAAAACTGTTTTTT.